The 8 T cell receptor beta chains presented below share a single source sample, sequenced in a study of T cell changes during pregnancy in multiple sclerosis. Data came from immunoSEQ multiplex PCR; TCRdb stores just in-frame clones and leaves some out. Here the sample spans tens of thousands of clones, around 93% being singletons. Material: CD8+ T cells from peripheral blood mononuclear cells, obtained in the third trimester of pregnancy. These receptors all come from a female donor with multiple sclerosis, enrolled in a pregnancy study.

The CDR3 sequence: CASSLAPGAEAFF. The CDR3, as DNA: TGTGCCAGCAGCTTAGCCCCAGGGGCTGAAGCTTTCTTT. V is TRBV11-3 and J is TRBJ1-1, with D perhaps matching TRBD1 (6 bases). The CDR3 is 13 residues long. The V end lost 1 base, the J end lost 6 bases, and 9 bases lay between the germline ends. Germline CDR1 is SGHNT and CDR2 is YENEEA.

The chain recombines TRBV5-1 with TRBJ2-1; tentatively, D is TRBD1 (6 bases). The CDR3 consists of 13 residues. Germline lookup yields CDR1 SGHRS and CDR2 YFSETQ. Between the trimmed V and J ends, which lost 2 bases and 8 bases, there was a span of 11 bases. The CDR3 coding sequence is TGCGCCAGCAGCTTTGCAGGGGCGGATGAGCAGTTCTTC. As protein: CASSFAGADEQFF.

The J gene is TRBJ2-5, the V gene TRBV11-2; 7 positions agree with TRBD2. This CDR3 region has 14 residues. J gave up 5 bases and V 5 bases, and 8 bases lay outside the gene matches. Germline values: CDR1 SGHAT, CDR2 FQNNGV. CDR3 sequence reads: CASSPGLEEETQYF. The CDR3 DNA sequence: TGTGCCAGCAGCCCCGGACTAGAGGAGGAGACCCAGTACTTC.

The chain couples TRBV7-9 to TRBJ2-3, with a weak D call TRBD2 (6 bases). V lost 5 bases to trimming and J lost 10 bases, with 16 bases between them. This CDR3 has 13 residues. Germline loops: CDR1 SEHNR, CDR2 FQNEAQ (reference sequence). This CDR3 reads CASSPTSSPSQYF. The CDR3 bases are TGTGCCAGCAGCCCTACTAGCTCCCCTTCGCAGTATTTT.

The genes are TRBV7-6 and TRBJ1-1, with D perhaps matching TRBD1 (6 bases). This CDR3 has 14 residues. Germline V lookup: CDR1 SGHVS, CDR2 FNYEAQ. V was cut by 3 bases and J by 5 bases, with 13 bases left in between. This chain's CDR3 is CASSLGEGETEAFF. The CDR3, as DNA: TGTGCCAGCAGCTTGGGGGAGGGGGAGACTGAAGCTTTCTTT.

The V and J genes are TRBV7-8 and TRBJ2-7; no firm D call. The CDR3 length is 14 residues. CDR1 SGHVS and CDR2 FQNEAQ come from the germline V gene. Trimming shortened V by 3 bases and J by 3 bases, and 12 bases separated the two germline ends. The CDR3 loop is CASSLGSIGYEQYF. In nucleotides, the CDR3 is TGTGCCAGCAGCTTGGGTAGCATCGGCTACGAGCAGTACTTC.

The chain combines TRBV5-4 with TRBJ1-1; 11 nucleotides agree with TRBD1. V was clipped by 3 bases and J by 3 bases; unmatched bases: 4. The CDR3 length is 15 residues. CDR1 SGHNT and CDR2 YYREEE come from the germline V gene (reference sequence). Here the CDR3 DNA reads TGTGCCAGCAGCTGGGGGGACAGGGGGGACACTGAAGCTTTCTTT. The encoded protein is CASSWGDRGDTEAFF. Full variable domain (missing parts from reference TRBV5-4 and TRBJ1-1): ETGVTQSPTHLIKTRGQQVTLRCSSQSGHNTVSWYQQALGQGPQFIFQYYREEENGRGNFPPRFSGLQFPNYSSELNVNALELDDSALYLCASSWGDRGDTEAFFGQGTRLTVV.

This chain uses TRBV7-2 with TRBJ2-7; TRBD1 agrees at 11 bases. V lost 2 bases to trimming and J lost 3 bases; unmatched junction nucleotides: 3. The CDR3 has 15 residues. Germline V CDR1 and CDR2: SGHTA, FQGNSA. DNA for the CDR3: TGTGCCAGCAGCTTATCCGGGACAGGGGGCTACGAGCAGTACTTC. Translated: CASSLSGTGGYEQYF.